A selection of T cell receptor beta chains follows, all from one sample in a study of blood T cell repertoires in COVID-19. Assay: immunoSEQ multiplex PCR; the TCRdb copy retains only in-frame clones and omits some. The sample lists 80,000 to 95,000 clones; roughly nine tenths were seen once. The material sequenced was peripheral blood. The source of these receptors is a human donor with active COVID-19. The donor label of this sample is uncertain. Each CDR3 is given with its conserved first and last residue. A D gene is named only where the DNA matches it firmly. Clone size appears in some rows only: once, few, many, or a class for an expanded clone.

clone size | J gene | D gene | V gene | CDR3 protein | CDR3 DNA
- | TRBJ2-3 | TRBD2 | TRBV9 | CASSVQPGLAEKDTQYF | TGTGCCAGCAGCGTACAACCGGGACTAGCGGAGAAAGATACGCAGTATTTT
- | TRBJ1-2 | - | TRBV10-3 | CAISESRQVSLFF | TGTGCCATCAGTGAGTCTAGACAGGTCTCTTTATTCTTC
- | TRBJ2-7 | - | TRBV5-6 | CASSLGAGVYEQYF | TGTGCCAGCAGCTTGGGTGCAGGGGTATACGAGCAGTACTTC
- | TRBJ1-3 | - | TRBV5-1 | CASRTGQLASGNTIYF | TGCGCCAGCAGAACGGGACAATTGGCCTCTGGAAACACCATATATTTT
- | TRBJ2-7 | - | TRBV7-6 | CASSAGQKDSYEQYF | TGTGCCAGCAGCGCCGGACAGAAAGACTCCTACGAGCAGTACTTC
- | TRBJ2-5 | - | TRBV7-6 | CASSFTGKQTQYF | TGTGCCAGCAGCTTCACAGGGAAGCAGACCCAGTACTTC
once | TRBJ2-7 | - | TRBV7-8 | CASSPSSYEQYF | TGTGCCAGCAGCCCCAGCTCCTACGAGCAGTACTTC
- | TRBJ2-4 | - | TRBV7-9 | CASSLQGPPGKNIQYF | TGTGCCAGCAGCTTACAGGGGCCGCCAGGGAAAAACATTCAGTACTTC
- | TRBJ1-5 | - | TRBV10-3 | CAISEGRGDQPQHF | TGTGCCATCAGTGAAGGCAGGGGCGATCAGCCCCAGCATTTT
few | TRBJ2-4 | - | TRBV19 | CASSIGTRLAKNIQYF | TGTGCCAGTAGTATCGGGACACGACTAGCCAAAAACATTCAGTACTTC